The 14 T cell receptor beta chains given below trace back to one sample, sequenced in a study of cytomegalovirus exposure and HLA in healthy donors (dated by TCRdb to the late 2010s). Libraries were made using the immunoSEQ multiplex PCR assay. The multiplex PCR relied on a mix of 60 forward primers for TCR Vbeta segments and 13 reverse primers for TCR Jbeta segments. Drawn from immuneACCESS, this table holds only the in-frame rearrangements with V and J called that TCRdb kept. Clones are partly lost; checked studies trace under half to an unresolved V gene and leave the rest unexplained. The sample table shows fewer than 250,000 clones, and around 80% are seen once. The ten largest clones represent approximately 2.8% of the sample. Sequencing input: PBMCs. Receptor source: a man aged 25-40 years in good health and CMV-seronegative.

V is TRBV6-1 and J is TRBJ1-1, with 7 nucleotides matching TRBD1. The V gene's germline CDR1 is MNHNS and CDR2 SASEGT. Trimming took 7 bases from V and 1 from J; bases not matched to a gene: 6. The CDR3 consists of 14 residues. CDR3 loop: CASTPNRGNTEAFF. The CDR3 coding sequence is TGTGCCAGCACTCCGAACAGGGGGAACACTGAAGCTTTCTTT.

This clone showed up many times. The V call is TRBV5-5, the J call TRBJ1-1; 7 nucleotides align to TRBD1. Germline-derived CDR1 and CDR2 are SGHKS and YYEKEE (reference sequence). The CDR3 length is 14 residues. V shed 2 bases, J shed 4 bases, and the junction held 5 bases outside the gene matches. CDR3 sequence (DNA): TGTGCCAGCAGCTTCACTCAGGGGGGCACTGAAGCTTTCTTT. Its protein product is CASSFTQGGTEAFF.

The J gene is TRBJ2-7, the V gene TRBV28; TRBD1 matches at 7 bases. The CDR3 spans 13 residues. The germline V gene has CDR1 MDHEN and CDR2 SYDVKM. V lost 3 bases, J lost 7 bases, and 6 bases stayed unmatched. This chain's CDR3 is CASSFGDSREQYF. The CDR3 DNA sequence: TGTGCCAGCAGTTTCGGGGACAGCCGAGAGCAGTACTTC.

This clone was seen only once. The chain joins TRBV9 to TRBJ1-1; D gene uncertain. Per the germline V gene, CDR1 is SGDLS and CDR2 is YYNGEE. V was cut by 2 bases and J by 0 bases, with 8 bases left in between. The CDR3 has 14 amino acids. DNA for the CDR3: TGTGCCAGCAGCGTTAATACTTTGAACACTGAAGCTTTCTTT. Protein product: CASSVNTLNTEAFF.

The chain combines TRBV6-1 with TRBJ1-1; possible D gene TRBD1, 5 bases. The ends were cut back, 4 bases at V and 6 bases at J, with 12 bases in the middle. Germline CDR1 reads MNHNS; CDR2 reads SASEGT. CDR3 length equals 13 residues. Here the CDR3 reads CASSVVGGAEAFF. The CDR3 nucleotides are TGTGCCAGCAGTGTTGTGGGGGGAGCTGAAGCTTTCTTT.

This chain joins TRBV6-5 and TRBJ1-1, with 8 bases lining up with TRBD1. Losses at the gene ends were 8 bases for V and 1 base for J; bases not matched to a gene: 6. Germline CDR1 MNHEY, CDR2 SVGAGI. The CDR3 runs to 14 residues. CDR3 protein: CASGTGLANTEAFF. The CDR3, as DNA: TGTGCCAGCGGGACAGGCCTAGCGAACACTGAAGCTTTCTTT.

The rearrangement joins TRBV9 to TRBJ1-6; TRBD1 matches 8 bases. Germline-derived CDR1 and CDR2 are SGDLS and YYNGEE. Unmatched junction bases numbered 6, after V lost 4 bases and J lost 0 bases. The CDR3 has 17 residues. CDR3 DNA sequence: TGTGCCAGCAGCAGGGGACAGGCGAGCTCCTATAATTCACCCCTCCACTTT. Residues: CASSRGQASSYNSPLHF.

V gene TRBV7-9 combines with J gene TRBJ2-7; 9 bases are a match to TRBD2. In germline, CDR1 is SEHNR, CDR2 FQNEAQ (reference sequence). V was clipped by 5 bases and J by 5 bases; unmatched bases: 10. This CDR3 has 15 amino acids. The CDR3 spells CASSPGRGGLNEQYF. The CDR3 DNA reads TGTGCCAGCAGCCCAGGGCGGGGGGGCCTTAACGAGCAGTACTTC.

The rearrangement uses TRBV27 and TRBJ1-6; 10 nucleotides agree with TRBD1. The germline gives CDR1 MNHEY, CDR2 SMNVEV (reference sequence). The J segment lost 10 bases and the V segment lost 0 bases, leaving 12 bases of the junction unmatched. The CDR3 is 18 amino acids. The CDR3 sequence is CASSLSRSGTGASSPLHF. The DNA for the CDR3 is TGTGCCAGCAGTTTATCCAGATCCGGGACAGGGGCCTCATCACCCCTCCACTTT.

The rearrangement joins TRBV7-2 to TRBJ2-1; D may be TRBD1 (6 bases). The CDR3 is 15 amino acids. The V gene lost 0 bases and the J gene lost 4 bases, with 10 bases spanning the gap. CDR1 SGHTA and CDR2 FQGNSA come from the germline V gene. CDR3 sequence (DNA): TGTGCCAGCAGCTTAGCGGGGGCTATATACAATGAGCAGTTCTTC. Translation: CASSLAGAIYNEQFF.

The chain combines TRBV11-1 with TRBJ2-5; a possible D gene is TRBD1 (7 bases). Trimming removed 2 bases from V and 0 bases from J, with 22 bases in between. The CDR3 is 19 amino acids. Germline V gene sequence: CDR1 SGHAT, CDR2 FQDESV (reference sequence). CDR3 in amino acids: CASSLTGVRGVSHQETQYF. The CDR3 DNA reads TGTGCCAGCAGCTTAACAGGCGTCAGGGGGGTTTCGCACCAAGAGACCCAGTACTTC.

This clone was counted a single time. V and J are TRBV29-1 and TRBJ2-1, with D maybe TRBD2 (5 bases). CDR1 SQVTM and CDR2 ANQGSEA come from the germline V gene. The CDR3 totals 17 residues. V dropped 3 bases and J dropped 8 bases, with 26 bases sitting between them. The CDR3 nucleotides read TGCAGCGTTGAGCACCTACCTACCATGACTATTGGTTATGAGCAGTTCTTC. Protein: CSVEHLPTMTIGYEQFF.

The V and J genes are TRBV4-2 and TRBJ2-1, with TRBD2 identical over 8 bases. Germline lookup yields CDR1 LGHNA and CDR2 YNFKEQ. J gave up 6 bases and V 5 bases, and 9 bases lay outside the gene matches. The CDR3 runs 15 residues. The CDR3 bases are TGTGCCAGCAGCTTCCAAGCGGGGGCCTCCAATGAGCAGTTCTTC. Its translation is CASSFQAGASNEQFF.

The CDR3 spells CASSRGPQETQYF. Written as DNA, the CDR3 is TGTGCCAGCAGCAGGGGGCCTCAAGAGACCCAGTACTTC. V is TRBV7-9 and J is TRBJ2-5; 7 nucleotides match TRBD1. The CDR3 covers 13 residues. Germline values: CDR1 SEHNR, CDR2 FQNEAQ (reference sequence). J gave up 2 bases and V 5 bases, and 2 bases lay outside the gene matches.